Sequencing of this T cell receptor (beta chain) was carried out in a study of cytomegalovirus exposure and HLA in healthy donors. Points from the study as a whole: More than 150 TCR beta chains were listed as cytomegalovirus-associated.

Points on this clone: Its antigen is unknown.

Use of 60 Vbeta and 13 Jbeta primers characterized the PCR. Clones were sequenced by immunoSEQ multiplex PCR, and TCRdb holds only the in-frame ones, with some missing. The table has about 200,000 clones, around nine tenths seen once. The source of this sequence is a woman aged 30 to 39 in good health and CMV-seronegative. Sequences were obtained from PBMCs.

The CDR3 reads CASSQEDRGLTEAFF. The CDR3 nucleotides are TGCGCCAGCAGCCAAGAAGACAGGGGGTTGACTGAAGCTTTCTTT. The J gene is TRBJ1-1, the V gene TRBV4-1, with 9 positions matching TRBD1. CDR1 MGHRA and CDR2 YSYEKL come from the germline V gene. V shed 0 bases, J shed 5 bases, and the junction held 4 bases outside the gene matches. The CDR3 runs to 15 residues.